This T cell receptor (beta chain) came from a study of T cell responses to AZD1222 COVID-19 vaccine. Whole-study findings and limits: Spike-specific TCRs gained breadth and depth after people received two AZD1222 doses.

As regards this clone: What it binds is unknown.

Generated by immunoSEQ multiplex PCR, the TCRdb table keeps only in-frame clones and is missing some. The sample includes about 120,000 clones, approximately 93% seen only once; the top ten take under 3.5%. The CDR3 is made up of 13 amino acids. CDR1 is MNHEY and CDR2 is SMNVEV in the germline V gene (reference sequence). J was trimmed by 2 bases and V by 6 bases; bases with no gene match: 4. The specimen was peripheral blood, collected on day 0 of AZD1222 vaccination. The chain recombines TRBV27 with TRBJ2-7; 7 nucleotides line up with TRBD1. The TCR was taken from an adult in good health. CDR3 nucleotide sequence: TGTGCCAGCAGAGGGACAGTAGCCTACGAGCAGTACTTC. Translated: CASRGTVAYEQYF.